This paragraph reports one T cell receptor (beta chain). These data are taken from a study of cytomegalovirus exposure and HLA in healthy donors. Germline lookup yields CDR1 PRHDT and CDR2 FYEKMQ (reference sequence). Trimming cost V 1 base and J 2 bases; bases outside gene matches: 3. This CDR3 is 15 amino acids long. Amplification used 60 Vbeta primers and 13 Jbeta primers. Sequencing was performed with immunoSEQ multiplex PCR; in TCRdb, only in-frame clones are kept and a portion is missing. This sample's table has 60,000 or so clones. This clonotype was obtained from a man aged 50 or older in good health and CMV-seropositive. The material sequenced was PBMCs. The chain is built from TRBV13 and TRBJ1-2; TRBD1 matches at 8 bases. CDR3 DNA: TGTGCCAGCAGCTTAGCAGGGGGCAAGAACTATGGCTACACCTTC. Translating gives CASSLAGGKNYGYTF.